This T cell receptor (beta chain) was recovered during a study of blood T cells in healthy people across ages. Whole-study results and caveats: Considered underestimates were the diversity estimates obtained from one million T cells. Across the age range, TCR beta diversity per million T cells fell in a roughly linear way.

This clonotype came up once. Its antigen remains unknown. This CDR3 is 16 amino acids long. With V trimmed by 5 bases and J by 7 bases, 12 bases remained unmatched. Germline values: CDR1 DFQATT, CDR2 SNEGSKA (reference sequence). Isolation of PBMCs gave at least 7 million cells per sample. A J-beta primer mix and a sample-barcoded 5' primer were used in a second PCR of about 6 to 12 cycles. TCRdb fed the 5' RACE reads into MiXCR, producing one record per CDR3 protein. Of around 1,500,000 distinct CDR3 sequences in the sample, around two fifths were seen once. The sequence derives from a woman aged 18-35 years in good health. Sequencing was done on a sample of blood. The chain combines TRBV20-1 with TRBJ2-2; 11 bases agree with TRBD2. This chain's CDR3 is CSAPVIAGGPDGELFF. The CDR3 DNA reads TGCAGTGCTCCGGTGATAGCGGGAGGGCCCGACGGGGAGCTGTTTTTT.